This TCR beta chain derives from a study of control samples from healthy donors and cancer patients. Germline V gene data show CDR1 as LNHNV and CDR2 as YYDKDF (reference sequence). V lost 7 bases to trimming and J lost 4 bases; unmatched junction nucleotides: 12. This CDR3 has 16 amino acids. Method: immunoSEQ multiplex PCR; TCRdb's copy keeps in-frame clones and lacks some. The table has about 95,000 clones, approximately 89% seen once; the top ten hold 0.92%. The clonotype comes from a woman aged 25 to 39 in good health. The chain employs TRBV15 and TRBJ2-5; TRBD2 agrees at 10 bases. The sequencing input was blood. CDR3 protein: CATTTTSGIIPETQYF. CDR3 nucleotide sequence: TGTGCCACCACAACCACTAGCGGGATAATCCCAGAGACCCAGTACTTC.